This T cell receptor (beta chain) was captured in a study of T cell changes during pregnancy in multiple sclerosis. V lost 2 bases to trimming and J lost 0 bases, with 8 bases between them. The germline CDR1 and CDR2 sequences are SGHDT and YYEEEE. This CDR3 contains 14 residues. The table came from immunoSEQ multiplex PCR; TCRdb's copy has only in-frame clones and leaves some out. The sample carries fewer than 55,000 clones, about nine tenths recorded once. The input for sequencing was CD4+ T cells from peripheral blood mononuclear cells, taken in the third trimester of pregnancy. The chain has TRBV5-6 and TRBJ2-5, with a tentative D call TRBD2 (5 bases). The TCR sequence derives from a female donor with multiple sclerosis, enrolled in a pregnancy study. As DNA, the CDR3 is TGTGCCAGCAGCTTCTGGGAGTACCAAGAGACCCAGTACTTC. Translation: CASSFWEYQETQYF.